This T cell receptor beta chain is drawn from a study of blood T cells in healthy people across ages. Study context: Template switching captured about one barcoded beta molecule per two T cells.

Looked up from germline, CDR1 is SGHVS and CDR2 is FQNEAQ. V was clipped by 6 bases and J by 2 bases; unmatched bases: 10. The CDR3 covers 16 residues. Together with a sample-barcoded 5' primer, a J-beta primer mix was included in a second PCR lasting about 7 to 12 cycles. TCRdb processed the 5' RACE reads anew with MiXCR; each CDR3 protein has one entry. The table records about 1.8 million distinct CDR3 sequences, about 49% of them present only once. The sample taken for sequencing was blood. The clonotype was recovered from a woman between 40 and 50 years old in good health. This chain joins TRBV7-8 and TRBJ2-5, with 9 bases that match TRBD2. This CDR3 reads CASSVGGGGEQETQYF. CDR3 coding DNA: TGTGCCAGCAGTGTGGGCGGGGGGGGTGAACAAGAGACCCAGTACTTC.